This is a list of T cell receptor beta chains from one sample in a study of T cell responses to AZD1222 COVID-19 vaccine. Measured with immunoSEQ multiplex PCR; TCRdb has only the in-frame clones, and not every one. The sample yields over 200,000 clones, less than 95% seen once. The sample consisted of peripheral blood, taken 28 days after the second dose of the MenACWY control vaccine. These receptors were obtained from an adult who received the MenACWY meningococcal vaccine as a control. The CDR3 runs from the conserved cysteine through the conserved F or W. D genes are given only for firm matches. Some rows mark clone size as missing; the rest say once, few, many or name a class of expanded clone.

- - TRBJ2-6 TRBV19 TGTGCCAGTAGTAGCCCACCTCAGACAGCTGGGGCCAACGTCCTGACTTTC CASSSPPQTAGANVLTF
- - TRBJ2-7 TRBV28 TGTGCCAGCAGTTTAGCGGACAGATCCTACGAGCAGTACTTC CASSLADRSYEQYF
TRBD1 - TRBJ2-5 TRBV28 TGTGCCAGCCGGTCCATGGTGAACAGGGGAGAGACCCAGTACTTC CASRSMVNRGETQYF
- - TRBJ1-5 TRBV27 TGTGCCAGCAGTTGGGGGGTGAATCAGCCCCAGCATTTT CASSWGVNQPQHF
- once TRBJ1-1 TRBV11-3 TGTGCCAGCAGCTTGGAGCAGAGCACTGAAGCTTTCTTT CASSLEQSTEAFF
- - TRBJ1-2 TRBV6-2/TRBV6-3 TGTGCCAGCAGTTACACCACAGGGCGCTATGGCTACACCTTC CASSYTTGRYGYTF
TRBD1 once TRBJ1-1 TRBV19 TGTGCCAGTAGTCTCCCTCCAGGGGGTTTGAACACTGAAGCTTTCTTT CASSLPPGGLNTEAFF
- - TRBJ2-1 TRBV25-1 TGTGCCAGCAGTGAACAGGTCTCGCATGAGCAGTTCTTC CASSEQVSHEQFF
- - TRBJ2-2 TRBV7-9 TGTGCCAGCAGCTTACGCCAAGGCACCGGGGAGCTGTTTTTT CASSLRQGTGELFF
- - TRBJ1-5 TRBV6-5 TGTGCCAGCATGTGGGCAGACAATCAGCCCCAGCATTTT CASMWADNQPQHF
- - TRBJ2-7 TRBV5-6 TGTGCCAGCAGCTTGGGACTGACAGCGTACGAGCAGTACTTC CASSLGLTAYEQYF
TRBD1 - TRBJ1-2 TRBV18 TGTGCCAGCTCACCAGGGACAGGGAATGGCTACACCTTC CASSPGTGNGYTF
TRBD1 - TRBJ1-3 TRBV24-1 TGTGCCACCAGTGCCGCGGACAGGGGCATCTCTGGAAACACCATATATTTT CATSAADRGISGNTIYF
TRBD1 - TRBJ2-1 TRBV6-6 TGTGCCAGCACCAAGGGGACAGGGAACAATGAGCAGTTCTTC CASTKGTGNNEQFF
- - TRBJ1-3 TRBV11-2 TGTGCCAGCAGCGCCATAGGGAGCTCTGGAAACACCATATATTTT CASSAIGSSGNTIYF
- - TRBJ2-6 TRBV28 TGTGCCAGCAGGGGGGGCGTTTGGGATTCTGGGGCCAACGTCCTGACTTTC CASRGGVWDSGANVLTF
- - TRBJ2-1 TRBV24-1 TGTGCCACCAGTGAGGCTAGCAGTTACAATGAGCAGTTCTTC CATSEASSYNEQFF
- - TRBJ2-6 TRBV27 TGTGCCACCACCGGGCCCATAAGCTCTGGGGCCAACGTCCTGACTTTC CATTGPISSGANVLTF
- - TRBJ1-3 TRBV6-4 TGTGCCAGCAGTGAATTTCAGGGATCGACTGGAAACACCATATATTTT CASSEFQGSTGNTIYF
- - TRBJ1-2 TRBV9 TGTGCCAGCAGCGCCGGGACACTGAGCCTTTCTAACTATGGCTACACCTTC CASSAGTLSLSNYGYTF
TRBD1 - TRBJ1-6 TRBV7-2 TGTGCCAGCGCCTCTAAGGGGACAGGCTATTCACCCCTCCACTTT CASASKGTGYSPLHF
- - TRBJ1-5 TRBV19 TGTGCCAGTACCCAGGACAGAAGCCCGTATCAGCCCCAGCATTTT CASTQDRSPYQPQHF
- - TRBJ1-6 TRBV5-1 TGCGCCAGCAGCTTGGAGGACCATAGGAATTCACCCCTCCACTTT CASSLEDHRNSPLHF
TRBD2 - TRBJ2-1 TRBV9 TGTGCCAGCAGCGGGACTAGCGGAGTGGGCAATGAGCAGTTCTTC CASSGTSGVGNEQFF
TRBD2 - TRBJ2-3 TRBV7-3 TGTGCCAGCAGCTACGGGACTACTCGCACAGATACGCAGTATTTT CASSYGTTRTDTQYF
- - TRBJ2-7 TRBV24-1 TGTGCCACCAGTGATCCCGGCAGGTGGGAGCAGTACTTC CATSDPGRWEQYF
- - TRBJ2-7 TRBV28 TGTGCCAGCAGTTTCAGTGCCTACGAGCAGTACTTC CASSFSAYEQYF
- - TRBJ2-1 TRBV21-1 TGTGCCAGAAACCTCAGATCCTACAATGAGCAGTTCTTC CARNLRSYNEQFF
- - TRBJ2-5 TRBV12-3/TRBV12-4 TGTGCCAGCAGTTTAAACGGGAAAGAGACCCAGTACTTC CASSLNGKETQYF
- - TRBJ1-1 TRBV30 TGTGCCTGGAGTCCCTCCATGAACACTGAAGCTTTCTTT CAWSPSMNTEAFF
- - TRBJ2-7 TRBV3-1/TRBV3-2 TGTGCCAGCAGCCAGTTACCCTCCTACGAGCAGTACTTC CASSQLPSYEQYF
- - TRBJ1-2 TRBV6-5 TGTGCCAGCAGTTTTACCCCAGGGGTAGGCTACACCTTC CASSFTPGVGYTF
- - TRBJ2-1 TRBV4-2 TGTGCCAGCAGCCAAGAGGCAGGGCCCTCCTACAATGAGCAGTTCTTC CASSQEAGPSYNEQFF
- - TRBJ2-3 TRBV7-3 TGTGCCAGCAGCTTGGGGGCAGATACGCAGTATTTT CASSLGADTQYF
TRBD2 few TRBJ2-3 TRBV6-4 TGTGCCAGCAGTGAGACTAGCGGGAGGGCAGATACGCAGTATTTT CASSETSGRADTQYF
- once TRBJ2-2 TRBV5-1 TGCGCCAGCAGCCCCGGCCCAGGGTACACCGGGGAGCTGTTTTTT CASSPGPGYTGELFF
- - TRBJ1-1 TRBV19 TGTGCCAGTAGTAAGGCCCTTTCAGGGGAGGGCACTGAAGCTTTCTTT CASSKALSGEGTEAFF
- - TRBJ2-1 TRBV27 TGTGCCAGCAGTTTATCTCGCAGGGTGAGTGGGTCCTACAATGAGCAGTTCTTC CASSLSRRVSGSYNEQFF
- - TRBJ1-6 TRBV6-2/TRBV6-3 TGTGCCAGCAGTTTCGAGGGCCTTTCACCCCTCCACTTT CASSFEGLSPLHF
- - TRBJ1-2 TRBV10-3 TGTGCCACACGGCAGGGTGACTATGGCTACACCTTC CATRQGDYGYTF
- - TRBJ1-4 TRBV21-1 TGTGCCAGCAGCAAATGTCGCATCGGTCTGTTTTTT CASSKCRIGLFF
- once TRBJ1-1 TRBV5-4 TGTGCCAGCAGCTCCGACACTGAAGCTTTCTTT CASSSDTEAFF
- - TRBJ2-3 TRBV6-5 TGTGCCAGCACTCTTCAGGGACGGGCAGATACGCAGTATTTT CASTLQGRADTQYF
- - TRBJ2-5 TRBV14 TGTGCCAGCAGCCAAGCTACGGGAAGGGCCCAAGAGACCCAGTACTTC CASSQATGRAQETQYF
- - TRBJ2-7 TRBV5-1 TGCGCCAGCAGCAGTACAGGGAATAATTTCTACGAGCAGTACTTC CASSSTGNNFYEQYF
- few TRBJ2-7 TRBV10-3 TGTGCCATCAGACCCGCCAGGGAGGCCGAGCAGTACTTC CAIRPAREAEQYF
- - TRBJ1-3 TRBV28 TGTGCCAGCAGTTTCGCGGGACAAAGTTATGACCCTAGTGGAAACACCATATATTTT CASSFAGQSYDPSGNTIYF
TRBD1 - TRBJ2-7 TRBV27 TGTGCCAGCAGTAACTCCCTCCCGGGACAGGGGGTTCCCTACGAGCAGTACTTC CASSNSLPGQGVPYEQYF
- - TRBJ2-3 TRBV6-5 TGTGCCTCGGGGGATCAATTAGATACGCAGTATTTT CASGDQLDTQYF